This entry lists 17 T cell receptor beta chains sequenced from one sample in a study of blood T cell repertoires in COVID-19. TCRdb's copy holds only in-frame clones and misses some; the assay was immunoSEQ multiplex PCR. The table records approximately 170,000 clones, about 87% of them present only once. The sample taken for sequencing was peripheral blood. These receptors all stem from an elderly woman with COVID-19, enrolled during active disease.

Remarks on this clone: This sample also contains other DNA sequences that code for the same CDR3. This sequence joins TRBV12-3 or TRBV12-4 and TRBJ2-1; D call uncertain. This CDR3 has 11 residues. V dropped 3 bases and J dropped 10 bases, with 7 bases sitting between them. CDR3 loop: CASSFDSEQFF. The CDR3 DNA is TGTGCCAGCAGTTTCGACTCCGAGCAGTTCTTC.

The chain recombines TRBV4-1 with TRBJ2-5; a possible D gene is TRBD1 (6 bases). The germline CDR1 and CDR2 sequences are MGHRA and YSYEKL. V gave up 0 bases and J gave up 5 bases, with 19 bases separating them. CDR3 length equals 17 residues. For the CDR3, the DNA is TGCGCCAGCAGCCAAGAGTCCCAGGGGAGTCTCCTTGAGACCCAGTACTTC. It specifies CASSQESQGSLLETQYF.

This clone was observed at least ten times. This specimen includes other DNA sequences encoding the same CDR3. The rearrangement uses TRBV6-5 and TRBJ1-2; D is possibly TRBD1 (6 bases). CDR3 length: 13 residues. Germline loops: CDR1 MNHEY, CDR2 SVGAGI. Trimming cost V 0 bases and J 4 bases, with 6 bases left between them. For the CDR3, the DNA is TGTGCCAGCAGTTACTCGACAGGCTATGGCTACACCTTC. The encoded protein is CASSYSTGYGYTF.

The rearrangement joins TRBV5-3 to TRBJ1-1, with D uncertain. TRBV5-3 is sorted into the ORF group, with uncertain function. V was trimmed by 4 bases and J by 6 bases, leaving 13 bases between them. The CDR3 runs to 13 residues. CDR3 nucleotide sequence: TGTGCCAGAAGCCCAGCGCCCGTTGCTGAAGCTTTCTTT. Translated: CARSPAPVAEAFF.

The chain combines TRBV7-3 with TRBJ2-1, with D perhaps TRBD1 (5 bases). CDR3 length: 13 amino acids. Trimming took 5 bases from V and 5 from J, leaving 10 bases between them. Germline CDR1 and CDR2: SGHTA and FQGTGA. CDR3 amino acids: CASSPSTDNEQFF. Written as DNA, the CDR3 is TGTGCCAGCAGCCCCTCGACAGACAATGAGCAGTTCTTC.

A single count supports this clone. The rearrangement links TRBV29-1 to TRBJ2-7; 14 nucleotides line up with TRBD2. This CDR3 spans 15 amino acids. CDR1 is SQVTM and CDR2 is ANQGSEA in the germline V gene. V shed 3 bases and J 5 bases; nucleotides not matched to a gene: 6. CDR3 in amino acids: CSVDPGTSGSHEQYF. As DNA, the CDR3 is TGCAGCGTTGACCCCGGGACTAGCGGGAGCCACGAGCAGTACTTC.

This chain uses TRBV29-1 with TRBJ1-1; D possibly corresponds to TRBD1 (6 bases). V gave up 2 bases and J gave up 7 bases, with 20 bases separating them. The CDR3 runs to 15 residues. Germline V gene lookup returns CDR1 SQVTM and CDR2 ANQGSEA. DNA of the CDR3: TGCAGCGTTGAATCGGCAGGGGCAGGAAGAGGTGAAGCTTTCTTT. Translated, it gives CSVESAGAGRGEAFF.

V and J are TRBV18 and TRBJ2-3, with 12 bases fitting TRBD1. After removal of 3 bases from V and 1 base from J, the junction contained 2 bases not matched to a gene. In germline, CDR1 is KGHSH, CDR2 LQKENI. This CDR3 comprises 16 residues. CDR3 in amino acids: CASSPGTGGGTDTQYF. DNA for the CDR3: TGTGCCAGCTCACCCGGGACAGGGGGCGGCACAGATACGCAGTATTTT.

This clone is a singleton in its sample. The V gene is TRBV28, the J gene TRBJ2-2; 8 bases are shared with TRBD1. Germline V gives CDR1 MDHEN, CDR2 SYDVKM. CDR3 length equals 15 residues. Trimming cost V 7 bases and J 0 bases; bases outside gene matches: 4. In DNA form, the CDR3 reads TGTGCCAGCACTAACAGGGGGACGAACACCGGGGAGCTGTTTTTT. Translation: CASTNRGTNTGELFF.

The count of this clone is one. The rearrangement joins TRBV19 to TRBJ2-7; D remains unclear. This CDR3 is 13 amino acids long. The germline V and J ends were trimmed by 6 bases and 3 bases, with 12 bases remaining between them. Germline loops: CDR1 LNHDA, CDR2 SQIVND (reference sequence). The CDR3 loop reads CASSGTVIYEQYF. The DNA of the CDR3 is TGTGCCAGTAGCGGCACAGTCATCTACGAGCAGTACTTC. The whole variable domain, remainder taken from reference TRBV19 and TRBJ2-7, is DGGITQSPKYLFRKEGQNVTLSCEQNLNHDAMYWYRQDPGQGLRLIYYSQIVNDFQKGDIAEGYSVSREKKESFPLTVTSAQKNPTAFYLCASSGTVIYEQYFGPGTRLTVT.

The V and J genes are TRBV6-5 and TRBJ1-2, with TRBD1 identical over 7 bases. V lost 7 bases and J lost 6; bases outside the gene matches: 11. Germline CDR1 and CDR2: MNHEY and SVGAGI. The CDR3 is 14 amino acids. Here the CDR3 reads CASIFVGGWDGYTF. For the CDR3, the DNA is TGTGCCAGCATTTTCGTAGGGGGCTGGGATGGCTACACCTTC.

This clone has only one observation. DNA of the CDR3: TGTGCCAGTAGTATGGGCTGGCGAGAGACCCAGTACTTC. This encodes CASSMGWRETQYF. The V and J genes are TRBV19 and TRBJ2-5; D unclear. Germline V gene lookup returns CDR1 LNHDA and CDR2 SQIVND (reference sequence). V lost 3 bases, J lost 4 bases, and 9 bases lay in between. There are 13 residues in the CDR3.

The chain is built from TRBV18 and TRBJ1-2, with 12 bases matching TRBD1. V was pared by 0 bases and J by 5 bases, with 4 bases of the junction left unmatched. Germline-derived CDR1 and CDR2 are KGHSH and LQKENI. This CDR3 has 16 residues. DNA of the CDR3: TGTGCCAGCTCACCACCCGGGACAGGGGGCGAGTATGGCTACACCTTC. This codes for CASSPPGTGGEYGYTF.

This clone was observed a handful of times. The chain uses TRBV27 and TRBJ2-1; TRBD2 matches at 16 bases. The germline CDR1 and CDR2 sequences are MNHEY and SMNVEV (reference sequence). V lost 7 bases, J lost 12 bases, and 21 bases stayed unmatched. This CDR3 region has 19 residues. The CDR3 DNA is TGTGCCAGCACCCAGACCGGGACTAGCGGGAGGGCCGGTGGGGGAGGGCAGTTCTTC. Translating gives CASTQTGTSGRAGGGGQFF.

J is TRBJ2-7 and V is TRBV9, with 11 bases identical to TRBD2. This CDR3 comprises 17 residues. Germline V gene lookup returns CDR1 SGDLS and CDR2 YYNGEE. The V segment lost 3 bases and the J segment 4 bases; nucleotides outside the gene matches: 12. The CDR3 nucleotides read TGTGCCAGCAGCGCCCTTCCGACTAGCGGGATTGGGTACGAGCAGTACTTC. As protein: CASSALPTSGIGYEQYF.

The CDR3 is CATSDGGGVQETQYF. Written as DNA, the CDR3 is TGTGCCACCAGTGACGGCGGGGGGGTTCAAGAGACCCAGTACTTC. This chain connects TRBV24-1 to TRBJ2-5; TRBD2 matches 9 bases. CDR3 size: 15 residues. The germline CDR1 and CDR2 sequences are KGHDR and SFDVKD. With V trimmed by 4 bases and J by 2 bases, 4 bases remained unmatched.

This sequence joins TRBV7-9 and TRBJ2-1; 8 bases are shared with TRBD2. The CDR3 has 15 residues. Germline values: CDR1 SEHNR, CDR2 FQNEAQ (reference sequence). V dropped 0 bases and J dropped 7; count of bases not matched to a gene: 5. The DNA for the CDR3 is TGTGCCAGCAGCTTAGCCGGGACTAGGGTAAATGAGCAGTTCTTC. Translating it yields CASSLAGTRVNEQFF.